Shown below are 6 T cell receptor beta chains from a single sample sequenced in a study of blood T cell repertoires in COVID-19 (TCRdb year 2020). Receptor libraries were prepared by the immunoSEQ multiplex PCR assay. The table comes from immuneACCESS by way of TCRdb, which keeps in-frame sequences with V and J called. Part of the clones is missing from these tables; in studies checked, under half for an unresolved V gene and the rest for unknown reasons. Recorded for this sample are 200,000 or so clones; more than 85% of them occurred a single time. Under 2.5% of the sample is held by the ten biggest clonotypes. Specimen: peripheral blood. These receptors all come from a man in his 70s with active or convalescent COVID-19.

The rearrangement joins TRBV15 to TRBJ2-1; maybe TRBD2 (5 bases). V lost 5 bases to trimming and J lost 6 bases, with 17 bases between them. Germline CDR1 reads LNHNV; CDR2 reads YYDKDF (reference sequence). The CDR3 extends over 15 amino acids. CDR3 coding DNA: TGTGCCACCAGCGAAGGACTCCGTGTATCCAATGAGCAGTTCTTC. It translates to CATSEGLRVSNEQFF.

The rearrangement joins TRBV4-3 to TRBJ2-7; TRBD2 agrees at 7 bases. This CDR3 comprises 13 residues. Germline V gene sequence: CDR1 LGHNA, CDR2 YSLEER. Unmatched junction bases numbered 1, after V lost 2 bases and J lost 3 bases. The chain's CDR3 is CASSQWGGYEQYF. The CDR3 DNA sequence: TGCGCCAGCAGCCAATGGGGGGGCTACGAGCAGTACTTC.

This clone was seen a single time. This chain joins TRBV6-2 or TRBV6-3 and TRBJ2-1; 9 bases line up with TRBD1. This CDR3 comprises 16 residues. The V gene end was trimmed by 2 bases and the J gene end by 4 bases; junction bases not matched to a gene: 6. Germline-derived CDR1 and CDR2 are MNHEY and SVGEGT. CDR3 in DNA: TGTGCCAGCAGTTACGGGGACAGGGCGAGTTACAATGAGCAGTTCTTC. This codes for CASSYGDRASYNEQFF.

The chain uses TRBV4-1 and TRBJ1-2, with a weak D call TRBD1 (6 bases). Between the trimmed V and J ends, which lost 4 bases and 3 bases, there was a span of 12 bases. CDR3 size: 14 residues. Germline CDR1 is MGHRA and CDR2 is YSYEKL. The CDR3 nucleotides read TGCGCCAGCAGCCCCGAAGGGGGTTACTATGGCTACACCTTC. It encodes CASSPEGGYYGYTF.

This chain joins TRBV30 and TRBJ1-6, with D possibly being TRBD1 (6 bases). The CDR3 spans 13 residues. The germline V gene has CDR1 GTSNPN and CDR2 SVGIG (reference sequence). The V end was cut by 3 bases, the J end by 6 bases, with 9 bases between. CDR3 residues: CAWSGQSNSPLHF. In nucleotides, the CDR3 is TGTGCCTGGAGCGGACAGTCTAATTCACCCCTCCACTTT.

The V and J genes are TRBV28 and TRBJ2-7; the D gene is possibly TRBD1 (5 bases). Germline values: CDR1 MDHEN, CDR2 SYDVKM. Deletions cut 2 bases from V and 2 bases from J, with 13 bases between. The CDR3 runs to 15 residues. CDR3 sequence: CASSLTGRVAYEQYF. CDR3 DNA sequence: TGTGCCAGCAGTTTAACCGGCAGGGTGGCCTACGAGCAGTACTTC. The complete variable domain, with remaining parts taken from reference TRBV28 and TRBJ2-7, reads DVKVTQSSRYLVKRTGEKVFLECVQDMDHENMFWYRQDPGLGLRLIYFSYDVKMKEKGDIPEGYSVSREKKERFSLILESASTNQTSMYLCASSLTGRVAYEQYFGPGTRLTVT.